This T cell receptor (beta chain) was sequenced for a study of blood T cell repertoires in COVID-19. Turning to the study itself: Sites in the United States, Italy and Spain provided acute and convalescent COVID-19 samples.

Profiling relied on immunoSEQ multiplex PCR, and the TCRdb table lists in-frame clones only, not all of them. The table has some 270,000 clones, 89% seen once. The CDR3 sequence is 15 residues long. CDR1 and CDR2 from the germline V gene are SGHTA and FQGNSA. Trimming left V 1 base short and J 4 bases short, with 8 bases between. The gene calls are TRBV7-2 and TRBJ1-6; D call uncertain. This sequence was found in a woman aged 40-49 years who had recovered from COVID-19. Sample: peripheral blood. CDR3 in amino acids: CASSLDGAYNSPLHF. The CDR3 DNA reads TGTGCCAGCAGCTTAGACGGAGCGTATAATTCACCCCTCCACTTT. The full variable domain, in which reference TRBV7-2 and TRBJ1-6 provide the parts outside the CDR3, is GAGVSQSPSNKVTEKGKDVELRCDPISGHTALYWYRQSLGQGLEFLIYFQGNSAPDKSGLPSDRFSAERTGGSVSTLTIQRTQQEDSAVYLCASSLDGAYNSPLHFGNGTRLTVT.